The rows below give T cell receptor beta chains drawn from one sample of a study of response to subunit inactivated influenza vaccine. MiXCR, run by TCRdb on the RT-PCR reads, gives a single entry per CDR3 protein. Here the sample spans approximately 500,000 distinct CDR3 sequences, under 30% being singletons. This same sample was also part of a study on T cells expressing NK-cell markers.

The specimen was CD4+ T cells sorted from PBMCs, collected 11 to 12 days after vaccination. Receptor source: a man over 45 who received an inactivated influenza vaccine. CDR3s include the opening cysteine and the closing phenylalanine or tryptophan. The order of the fields is CDR3 protein, V gene.

cdr3_aa: CASSLEGARAKNIQYF
v_call: TRBV5-4

cdr3_aa: CATGGGGPTDTQYF
v_call: TRBV24-1

cdr3_aa: CATSDLGDTEAFF
v_call: TRBV24-1

cdr3_aa: CSARVFGDSLYEQYF
v_call: TRBV20-1

cdr3_aa: CAARAENEKLFF
v_call: TRBV12-3/TRBV12-4

cdr3_aa: CAWSRGDQETQYF
v_call: TRBV30

cdr3_aa: CASSDRSGSGYEQYF
v_call: TRBV6-2/TRBV6-3

cdr3_aa: CASSLGDFSGNTIYF
v_call: TRBV12-3/TRBV12-4

cdr3_aa: CASSPGVAQQETQYF
v_call: TRBV9

cdr3_aa: CASSGIRATEAFF
v_call: TRBV19

cdr3_aa: CAISDAGGDTQYF
v_call: TRBV10-3

cdr3_aa: CASSNLGPGREPYEQYF
v_call: TRBV21-1

cdr3_aa: CSVNSGPVGYEQYF
v_call: TRBV29-1

cdr3_aa: CSARAEGRRWRGTDTQYF
v_call: TRBV20-1